Sequencing of this T cell receptor (beta chain) was carried out in a study of identical twins. To note about this clonotype: The antigen remains unidentified.

The donors were all healthy and Caucasian. The CDR3 is 15 residues long. V lost 3 bases, J lost 5 bases, and 17 bases lay in between. From germline, CDR1 is SGHAT and CDR2 FQNNGV. TCRdb passed the 5' RACE reads through MiXCR, listing each CDR3 protein once. There are 1.5 million to 2 million distinct CDR3 sequences in the sample; about 32% occur only once, and more than 0.25% lies in the top ten. Study-level findings and limits: Partly confounded zero-insertion analyses could result from invariant MAIT and iNKT cells. Models underestimated out-of-frame TCR alpha sharing in monozygotic twins. For cord blood, abundant beta clonotypes had fewer insertions, unlike memory repertoires, which showed none.

Sequences were obtained from cord blood. The sequence was collected from a newborn girl in good health. V is TRBV11-2 and J is TRBJ2-7, with D maybe TRBD1 (6 bases). CDR3 coding DNA: TGTGCCAGCAGCTTTTTTCACAGGGAAGGAGACGAGCAGTACTTC. This sequence encodes CASSFFHREGDEQYF.